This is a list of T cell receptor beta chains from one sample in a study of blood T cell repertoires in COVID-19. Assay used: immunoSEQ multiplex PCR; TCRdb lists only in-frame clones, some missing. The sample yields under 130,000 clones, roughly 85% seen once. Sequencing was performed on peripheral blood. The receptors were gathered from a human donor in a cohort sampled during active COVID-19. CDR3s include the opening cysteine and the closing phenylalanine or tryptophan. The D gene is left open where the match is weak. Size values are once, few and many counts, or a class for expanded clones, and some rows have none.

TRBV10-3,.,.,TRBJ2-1,TGTGCCATCAGCCGGACTCCCGAGGCAAATGAGCAGTTCTTC,CAISRTPEANEQFF
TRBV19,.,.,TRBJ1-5,TGTGCCAGTAGTATCGTGGCGGGGAGGAAGCCTCAGCCCCAGCATTTT,CASSIVAGRKPQPQHF
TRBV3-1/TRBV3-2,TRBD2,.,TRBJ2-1,TGTGCCAGCAGCCAAGGGACCCAAGCGGGGGGGGCCCGTGAGCAGTTCTTC,CASSQGTQAGGAREQFF
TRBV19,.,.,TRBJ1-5,TGTGCCAGTAGTATTTTATGGGGGGATACTAGCAATCAGCCCCAGCATTTT,CASSILWGDTSNQPQHF
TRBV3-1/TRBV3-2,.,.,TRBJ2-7,TGTGCCAGCAGCCAAACAGTCCCCGCCGGAACCTACGAGCAGTACTTC,CASSQTVPAGTYEQYF
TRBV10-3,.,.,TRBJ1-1,TGTGCCATCAGTGAGTCGGGTGGGCAGGGCGGCACTGAAGCTTTCTTT,CAISESGGQGGTEAFF
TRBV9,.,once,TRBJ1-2,TGTGCCAGCACCCCAGGAGGGGTCAGCTCCTATGGCTACACCTTC,CASTPGGVSSYGYTF
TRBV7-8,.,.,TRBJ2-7,TGTGCCAGCAGCTTACGTGACAGCTACGAGCAGTACTTC,CASSLRDSYEQYF
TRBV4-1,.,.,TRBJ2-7,TGCGCCAGCAGCCAAGCCCCGGACACCGAATACGAGCAGTACTTC,CASSQAPDTEYEQYF
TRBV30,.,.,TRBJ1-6,TGTGCCTGGACGGGGTCCTATAATTCACCCCTCCACTTT,CAWTGSYNSPLHF
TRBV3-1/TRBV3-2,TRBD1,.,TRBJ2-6,TGTGCCAGCAGCCAAGATCCCATAAGACAGGGGGTTACCTCTGGGGCCAACGTCCTGACTTTC,CASSQDPIRQGVTSGANVLTF
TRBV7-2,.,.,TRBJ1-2,TGTGCCAGCAGCTTAACACAGGTTACACCTAACTATGGCTACACCTTC,CASSLTQVTPNYGYTF
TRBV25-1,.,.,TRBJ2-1,TGTGCCAGCAGTGAATTTGGACAGCCTGGCGATGAGCAGTTCTTC,CASSEFGQPGDEQFF
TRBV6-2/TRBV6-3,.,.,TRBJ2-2,TGTGCCAGCAGTTTGTCGGAGCTGAACACCGGGGAGCTGTTTTTT,CASSLSELNTGELFF
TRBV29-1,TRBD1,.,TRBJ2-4,TGCAGCGTTGCAGGGGGTGGCAAAAACATTCAGTACTTC,CSVAGGGKNIQYF
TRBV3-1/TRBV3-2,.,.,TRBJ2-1,TGTGCCAGCAGCCAAGATCTTGGCGGTGAGCAGTTCTTC,CASSQDLGGEQFF
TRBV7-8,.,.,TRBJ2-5,TGTGCCAGCAGCTTGTCTACGGTAGAGACCCAGTACTTC,CASSLSTVETQYF
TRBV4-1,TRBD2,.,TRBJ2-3,TGCGCCAGCAGCCAGGGACTAGCGCGGGATACGCAGTATTTT,CASSQGLARDTQYF
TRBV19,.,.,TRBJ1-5,TGTGCCAGTAGTATAAGGGGACACGGACCAACTCAGCCCCAGCATTTT,CASSIRGHGPTQPQHF
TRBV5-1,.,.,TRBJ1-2,TGCGCCAGCAGCTTGGTACAGGAAGGTGGCTACACCTTC,CASSLVQEGGYTF
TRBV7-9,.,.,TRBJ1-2,TGTGCCAGCAGTACAGGGTCCGGCTACACCTTC,CASSTGSGYTF
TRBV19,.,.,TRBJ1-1,TGTGCCAGTACTCGGACAGAGAACACTGAAGCTTTCTTT,CASTRTENTEAFF
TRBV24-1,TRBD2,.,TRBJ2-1,TGTGCCACCAGGAAAACCGGGACTACCTACAATGAGCAGTTCTTC,CATRKTGTTYNEQFF
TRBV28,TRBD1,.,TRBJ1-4,TGTGCCAGCAGTGCGAATATGGGACAGGGTTATGAAAAACTGTTTTTT,CASSANMGQGYEKLFF
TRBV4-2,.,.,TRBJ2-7,TGTGCCAGCAGCCTATTTTCCGGGACTACGACAGGCGAGCAGTACTTC,CASSLFSGTTTGEQYF
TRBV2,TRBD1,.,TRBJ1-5,TGTGCCAGCACCAACTCCGGGACAGGGAATCAGCCCCAGCATTTT,CASTNSGTGNQPQHF
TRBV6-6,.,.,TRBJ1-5,TGTGCCAGCACCCGACAAGGCGGGGGGGATCAGCCCCAGCATTTT,CASTRQGGGDQPQHF
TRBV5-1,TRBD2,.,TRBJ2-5,TGCGCCAGCAGCTTGGGCGGGAGTCCGACCCCCGAACAAGAGACCCAGTACTTC,CASSLGGSPTPEQETQYF
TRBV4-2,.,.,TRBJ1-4,TGTGCCAGCAGCTCACAGGGCCCTGAAAAACTGTTTTTT,CASSSQGPEKLFF
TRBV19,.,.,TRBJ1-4,TGTGCCAGTAGTCCCTATGAGGGCGAAAAACTGTTTTTT,CASSPYEGEKLFF
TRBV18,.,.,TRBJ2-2,TGTGCCAGCTCACCTCGGATCCTCGGGAGCACCGGGGAGCTGTTTTTT,CASSPRILGSTGELFF
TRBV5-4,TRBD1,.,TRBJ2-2,TGTGCCAGCAGCCCTCCCCCGGGACAGGGTTCGTCCGGGGAGCTGTTTTTT,CASSPPPGQGSSGELFF
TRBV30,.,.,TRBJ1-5,TGTGCCTGGAGCGGGGGGCCGATGTCCGGCAATCAGCCCCAGCATTTT,CAWSGGPMSGNQPQHF
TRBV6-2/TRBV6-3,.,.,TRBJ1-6,TGTGCCAGCAGACCTCAGGGGCCGCAAGGACCCCTCCACTTT,CASRPQGPQGPLHF
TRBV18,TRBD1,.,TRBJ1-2,TGTGCCAGCTCACCGCTGAGCGGACAGGGGAATGATGGCTACACCTTC,CASSPLSGQGNDGYTF
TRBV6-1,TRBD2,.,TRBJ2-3,TGTGCCAGCAGTGCTTCGGGAGGGCGGTCCACAGATACGCAGTATTTT,CASSASGGRSTDTQYF
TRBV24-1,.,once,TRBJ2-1,TGTGCCACCAGTGATTCGGCGAGGAGCCCTTACAATGAGCAGTTCTTC,CATSDSARSPYNEQFF
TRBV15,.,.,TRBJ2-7,TGTGCCACCAGCCGAGGGGGGGATTCCTACGAGCAGTACTTC,CATSRGGDSYEQYF
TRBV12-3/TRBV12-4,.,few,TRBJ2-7,TGTGCCAGCAGCGGGGCCTACGAGCAGTACTTC,CASSGAYEQYF
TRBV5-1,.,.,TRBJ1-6,TGCGCCAGCAGCTTGGAAGGGACTTCCTATAATTCACCCCTCCACTTT,CASSLEGTSYNSPLHF
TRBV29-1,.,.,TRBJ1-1,TGCAGCGCCACTCCGATCCCAGGGGTCGCTGAAGCTTTCTTT,CSATPIPGVAEAFF